This TCR beta chain came from a study of vaccination effects on CD4 cells after COVID-19. Overall study findings and caveats: Limitations: small convalescent group and missing early post-infection timepoints.

The protocol was immunoSEQ multiplex PCR, while the TCRdb copy is restricted to in-frame clones and leaves out a portion. This table holds 20,000 or so clones, about 70% found once. The CDR3 has 15 residues. Germline V CDR1 and CDR2: SGHTA, FQGNSA. The V segment lost 5 bases and the J segment 4 bases; nucleotides outside the gene matches: 8. Antigen-specific CD4+ T cells were first expanded with viral peptide pools by the ViraFEST assay and only then sequenced. Isolation of CD4+ T cells took place after more than 9 days of culture. A PCR test confirmed that the person had SARS-CoV-2 infection between March and December 2020. Days 3 and 7 saw half the medium replaced with IL-2 medium. About this clone itself: What it binds is unknown.

Sequences were derived from CD4+ T cells from PBMCs cultured with SARS-CoV-2 spike peptides, sampled before COVID-19 vaccination. The gene calls are TRBV7-2 and TRBJ2-7; 10 bases agree with TRBD2. The sequence derives from a human donor who had a prior SARS-CoV-2 infection. The chain's CDR3 is CASSLGGTSVYEQYF. For the CDR3, the DNA is TGTGCCAGCAGCCTAGGAGGGACTAGCGTATACGAGCAGTACTTC.